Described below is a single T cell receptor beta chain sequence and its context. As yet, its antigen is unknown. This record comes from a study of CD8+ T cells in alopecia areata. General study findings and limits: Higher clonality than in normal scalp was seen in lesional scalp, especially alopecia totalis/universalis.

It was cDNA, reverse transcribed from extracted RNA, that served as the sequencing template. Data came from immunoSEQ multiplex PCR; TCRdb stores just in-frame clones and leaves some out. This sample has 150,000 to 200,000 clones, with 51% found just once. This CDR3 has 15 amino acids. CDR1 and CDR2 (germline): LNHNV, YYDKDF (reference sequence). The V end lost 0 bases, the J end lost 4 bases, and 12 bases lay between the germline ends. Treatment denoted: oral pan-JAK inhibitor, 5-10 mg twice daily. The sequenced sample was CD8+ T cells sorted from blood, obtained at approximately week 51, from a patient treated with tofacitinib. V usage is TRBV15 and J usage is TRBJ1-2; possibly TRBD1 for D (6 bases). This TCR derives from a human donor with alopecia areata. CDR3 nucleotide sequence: TGTGCCACCAGCAGAGAGCAGGGGCGCACCTATGGCTACACCTTC. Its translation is CATSREQGRTYGYTF.